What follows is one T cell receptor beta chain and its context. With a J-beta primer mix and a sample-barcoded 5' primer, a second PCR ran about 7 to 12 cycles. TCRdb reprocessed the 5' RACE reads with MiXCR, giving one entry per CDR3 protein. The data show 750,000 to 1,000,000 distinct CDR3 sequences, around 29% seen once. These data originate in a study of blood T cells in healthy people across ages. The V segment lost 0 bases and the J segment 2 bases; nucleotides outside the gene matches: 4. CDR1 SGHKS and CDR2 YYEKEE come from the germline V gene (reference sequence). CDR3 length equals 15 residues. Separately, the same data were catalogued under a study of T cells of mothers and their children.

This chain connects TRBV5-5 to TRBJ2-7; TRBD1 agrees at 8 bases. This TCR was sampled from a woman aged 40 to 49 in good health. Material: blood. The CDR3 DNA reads TGTGCCAGCAGCTTGGGCCGGGACAGGCCCTACGAGCAGTACTTC. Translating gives CASSLGRDRPYEQYF.